The 25 T cell receptor beta chains reported below all come from one sample, sequenced in a study of beta chain features in type 1 diabetes. Antigens of these TCRs are unknown. Study-wide points: Type 1 diabetes patients showed a moderate but significant shortening of TCRB CDR3s in all four CD4+ subsets.

The authors reverse transcribed all of the isolated RNA, so sequencing captured expressed TCRB transcripts. TCRdb's table, derived via immunoSEQ multiplex PCR, lists solely in-frame clones and lacks some. The table has 300,000 to 350,000 clones, 9.3% seen once. What was sequenced was central memory CD4+ T cells from blood. The receptors were gathered from a young man with type 1 diabetes.

The sample holds a few counts of this clone. V usage is TRBV7-6 and J usage is TRBJ2-5; D possibly corresponds to TRBD1 (6 bases). CDR1 is SGHVS, CDR2 FNYEAQ, per germline. V dropped 4 bases and J dropped 2 bases, with 14 bases sitting between them. This CDR3 contains 15 residues. The CDR3 nucleotides read TGTGCCAGCAGCTCGACACAGGGCGGGCAAGAGACCCAGTACTTC. Translated: CASSSTQGGQETQYF. Together with reference TRBV7-6 and TRBJ2-5, the CDR3 gives the full variable domain: GAGVSQSPRYKVTKRGQDVALRCDPISGHVSLYWYRQALGQGPEFLTYFNYEAQQDKSGLPNDRFSAERPEGSISTLTIQRTEQRDSAMYRCASSSTQGGQETQYFGPGTRLLVL.

This clone has only a few counts. The chain carries TRBV29-1 and TRBJ1-3, with D unresolved. The germline V gene has CDR1 SQVTM and CDR2 ANQGSEA. V lost 5 bases and J 6 bases, leaving 8 bases between the germline ends. The length of the CDR3 is 11 residues. CDR3 DNA: TGCAGCGTTCAAAGCGAAAACACCATATATTTT. Translated: CSVQSENTIYF.

The chain couples TRBV6-5 to TRBJ2-7; 8 bases are shared with TRBD1. Trimming took 9 bases from V and 3 from J; bases not matched to a gene: 10. This CDR3 has 14 amino acids. Germline values: CDR1 MNHEY, CDR2 SVGAGI. This chain's CDR3 is CARMLRDRYYEQYF. The CDR3 DNA follows: TGTGCCAGGATGCTCCGGGACAGGTACTACGAGCAGTACTTC.

The J gene is TRBJ1-2, the V gene TRBV7-9, with a possible D match to TRBD1 (5 bases). This CDR3 is built from 14 residues. CDR1 SEHNR and CDR2 FQNEAQ come from the germline V gene (reference sequence). V dropped 5 bases and J dropped 2 bases, with 12 bases sitting between them. The CDR3 region has the DNA TGTGCCAGCAGCCACCGACAGACCAACTATGGCTACACCTTC. Translation gives CASSHRQTNYGYTF.

This clone showed up just a few times. The V call is TRBV5-1, the J call TRBJ2-3; TRBD2 matches 7 bases. Germline CDR1 reads SGHRS; CDR2 reads YFSETQ. The CDR3 spans 16 residues. J was trimmed by 4 bases and V by 0 bases; bases with no gene match: 8. CDR3 nucleotide sequence: TGCGCCAGCAGCTTGGGTTTCGGTCGGGGGGCAGATACGCAGTATTTT. The encoded protein is CASSLGFGRGADTQYF.

This clone was seen a few times. This chain uses TRBV28 with TRBJ1-3; no clear D gene. Germline CDR1 reads MDHEN; CDR2 reads SYDVKM. The V end was cut by 3 bases, the J end by 0 bases, with 12 bases between. The CDR3 spans 16 residues. The CDR3 reads CASSLGGSVSGNTIYF. DNA of the CDR3: TGTGCCAGCAGTTTGGGTGGGTCAGTCTCTGGAAACACCATATATTTT.

This clone has just a few counts. The chain employs TRBV29-1 and TRBJ1-1; 8 nucleotides agree with TRBD1. CDR1 is SQVTM, CDR2 ANQGSEA, per germline. The CDR3 is 13 amino acids. J gave up 3 bases and V 4 bases, and 4 bases lay outside the gene matches. CDR3 amino acids: CSVARGQDTEAFF. CDR3 in DNA: TGCAGCGTTGCCAGGGGGCAGGACACTGAAGCTTTCTTT.

CDR3 DNA sequence: TGTGCCAGCAGTCAAAGGACAGGGGGCGAGACCCAGTACTTC. It yields the protein CASSQRTGGETQYF. The V and J genes are TRBV28 and TRBJ2-5, with 11 bases matching TRBD1. Per germline, CDR1 MDHEN and CDR2 SYDVKM. Germline trimming cut 5 bases from V and 5 bases from J; bases unmatched to any gene: 4. The CDR3 has 14 amino acids.

This rearrangement joins TRBV27 to TRBJ2-5; maybe TRBD1 (5 bases). V lost 4 bases, J lost 1 base, and 13 bases lay in between. Germline values: CDR1 MNHEY, CDR2 SMNVEV (reference sequence). This CDR3 has 15 residues. The CDR3 protein is CASSSQGNFQETQYF. In nucleotides, the CDR3 is TGTGCCAGCAGTTCCCAGGGTAACTTCCAAGAGACCCAGTACTTC.

This clone was seen more than once but under ten times. This rearrangement joins TRBV7-2 to TRBJ1-5, with a tentative D call TRBD1 (5 bases). The CDR3 length is 13 residues. CDR1 is SGHTA and CDR2 is FQGNSA in the germline V gene. Trimming shortened V by 5 bases and J by 7 bases, and 12 bases separated the two germline ends. CDR3 nucleotide sequence: TGTGCCAGCAGCCCAACGGGGGACCAGCCCCAGCATTTT. Its protein product is CASSPTGDQPQHF.

This clone was counted only a few times. This rearrangement joins TRBV21-1 to TRBJ1-6; TRBD1, the table's D call, lacks a check against the DNA. TRBV21-1 is given as a pseudogene. This CDR3 is built from 15 residues. The DNA for the CDR3 is TGTGCCAGCAGCAAGGGACAGGGGGCAAATTCACCCCTCCACTTT. This translates into CASSKGQGANSPLHF.

A few counts support this clone. This chain uses TRBV7-9 with TRBJ1-1, with D perhaps TRBD1 (5 bases). V lost 2 bases, J lost 2 bases, and 9 bases lay in between. The CDR3 totals 14 residues. Looked up from germline, CDR1 is SEHNR and CDR2 is FQNEAQ (reference sequence). The CDR3 DNA is TGTGCCAGCAGCTTAAGTCAGGGAAACACTGAAGCTTTCTTT. Its protein is CASSLSQGNTEAFF.

The J gene is TRBJ1-1, the V gene TRBV10-2, with D perhaps TRBD1 (6 bases). CDR3 length: 13 amino acids. The germline CDR1 and CDR2 sequences are WSHSY and SAAADI. The ends were cut back, 7 bases at V and 3 bases at J, with 12 bases in the middle. Here the CDR3 DNA reads TGCGCCAGCACCTCCCGGGGGCACACTGAAGCTTTCTTT. Protein sequence: CASTSRGHTEAFF.

This clone has a handful of counts. The chain joins TRBV7-2 to TRBJ2-1, with no clear D. With 3 bases removed from V and 0 bases from J, the gap between germline ends came to 3 bases. CDR1 and CDR2 from the germline V gene are SGHTA and FQGNSA. CDR3 size: 13 residues. CDR3 residues: CASSFRSYNEQFF. The CDR3 DNA is TGTGCCAGCAGCTTCCGCTCCTACAATGAGCAGTTCTTC.

In its sample, this clone was seen a few times. The CDR3 bases are TGTGCCAGCAGCTTGAGTCTGGGCAGTCGGGCTTTCTTT. It codes for CASSLSLGSRAFF. The V call is TRBV7-9, the J call TRBJ1-1; D uncertain. CDR1 and CDR2 (germline): SEHNR, FQNEAQ (reference sequence). The germline V and J ends were trimmed by 3 bases and 11 bases, with 16 bases remaining between them. This CDR3 comprises 13 residues.

The chain is built from TRBV2 and TRBJ2-7, with TRBD1 matching 8 bases. Germline assignment: CDR1 SNHLY and CDR2 FYNNEI. V was clipped by 7 bases and J by 4 bases; unmatched bases: 12. The length of the CDR3 is 15 residues. CDR3 nucleotides: TGTGCCAGCACTTCCTCCGGGACAGGTCCTTACGAGCAGTACTTC. This translates into CASTSSGTGPYEQYF.

This clone was recorded many times. The chain links TRBV5-1 to TRBJ2-1; possibly TRBD1 for D (6 bases). The V gene lost 0 bases and the J gene lost 5 bases, with 9 bases spanning the gap. The CDR3 length is 14 residues. Germline V gene data show CDR1 as SGHRS and CDR2 as YFSETQ. The CDR3 region is CASSLGTGNNEQFF. CDR3 coding DNA: TGCGCCAGCAGCTTGGGTACAGGGAACAATGAGCAGTTCTTC.

The chain joins TRBV6-6 to TRBJ2-7; D is ambiguous. V was clipped by 6 bases and J by 0 bases, with 6 bases between them. The germline gives CDR1 MNHNY, CDR2 SVGAGI (reference sequence). CDR3 length: 12 amino acids. This chain's CDR3 is CASRGYSYEQYF. CDR3 coding DNA: TGTGCCAGCAGGGGATACTCCTACGAGCAGTACTTC.

This clone turned up a few times. This chain uses TRBV7-2 with TRBJ2-3; 11 nucleotides match TRBD2. This CDR3 comprises 14 residues. Germline V CDR1 and CDR2: SGHTA, FQGNSA. Germline trimming cut 4 bases from V and 5 bases from J; bases unmatched to any gene: 2. CDR3 DNA sequence: TGTGCCAGCAGCTACCTAGCGGGGGGAGATACGCAGTATTTT. This translates into CASSYLAGGDTQYF.

This clone showed up just a few times. The chain recombines TRBV6-5 with TRBJ1-2, with 7 bases that match TRBD1. The CDR3 is 14 amino acids. Germline-derived CDR1 and CDR2 are MNHEY and SVGAGI. Germline trimming cut 6 bases from V and 5 bases from J; bases unmatched to any gene: 9. CDR3 in DNA: TGTGCCAGCAGCCCCTGGGACAGCCTATATGGCTACACCTTC. Its translation: CASSPWDSLYGYTF.

This clone was seen a few times. The sample has other DNA sequences that encode this CDR3 too. This rearrangement joins TRBV28 to TRBJ2-7; D assignment may be TRBD1 or TRBD2 (6 bases each). CDR3 length: 13 amino acids. The germline gives CDR1 MDHEN, CDR2 SYDVKM. V was pared by 6 bases and J by 2 bases, with 11 bases between. As DNA, the CDR3 is TGTGCCAGCAGGGGGGGCACGGCCTACGAGCAGTACTTC. This gives the protein CASRGGTAYEQYF.

This chain links TRBV7-2 with TRBJ1-1; 8 positions match TRBD1. V shed 5 bases and J 4 bases; nucleotides not matched to a gene: 3. The germline V gene has CDR1 SGHTA and CDR2 FQGNSA. This CDR3 has 13 amino acids. The CDR3: CASSMGQATEAFF. DNA of the CDR3: TGTGCCAGCAGCATGGGACAGGCCACTGAAGCTTTCTTT.

This clone was detected a few times. Relative to the germline gene, one junction end is altered; a read error may explain this. The chain joins TRBV5-1 to TRBJ2-1, with 7 bases fitting TRBD1. The CDR3 contains 15 residues. Germline CDR1 reads SGHRS; CDR2 reads YFSETQ. DNA of the CDR3: TGCGCCAGCAGCCCCAGACAGGGCGGTAACAACGAGCAGTTCTTC. Protein: CASSPRQGGNNEQFF. The full variable domain, in which reference TRBV5-1 and TRBJ2-1 provide the parts outside the CDR3, is KAGVTQTPRYLIKTRGQQVTLSCSPISGHRSVSWYQQTPGQGLQFLFEYFSETQRNKGNFPGRFSGRQFSNSRSEMNVSTLELGDSALYLCASSPRQGGNNEQFFGPGTRLTVL.

The table lists this clone with a few counts. The chain couples TRBV18 to TRBJ1-1; no firm D call. The CDR3 has 13 residues. With 6 bases removed from V and 3 bases from J, the gap between germline ends came to 11 bases. The germline CDR1 and CDR2 sequences are KGHSH and LQKENI. The CDR3 DNA reads as TGTGCCAGCTCGCCTGGGGTGGACACTGAAGCTTTCTTT. Its protein is CASSPGVDTEAFF.

A few counts support this clone. The chain couples TRBV5-1 to TRBJ1-4; D gene uncertain. V lost 4 bases, J lost 0 bases, and 10 bases lay in between. CDR1 and CDR2 (germline): SGHRS, YFSETQ. This CDR3 is built from 15 residues. CDR3 amino acids: CASSTTAPTNEKLFF. Written as DNA, the CDR3 is TGCGCCAGCAGCACGACGGCTCCAACTAATGAAAAACTGTTTTTT.